Here is one TCR beta chain with its context. No antigen is known for it. TCR beta CDR3 regions were amplified from RNA transcripts. Using the HTBI primer set, a first-round RT-PCR was run on the TCR CDR3. In TCRdb, the multiplex PCR reads were re-called with MiXCR into one record per CDR3 protein. The table shows 450,000 to 550,000 distinct CDR3 sequences, with around 22% occurring only once. CDR3 length: 14 amino acids. The germline V gene encodes CDR1 SGHDT and CDR2 YYEEEE. V gave up 2 bases and J gave up 2 bases; unmatched junction bases: 4. The data were obtained in a study of T cells in Graves' hyperthyroidism and ophthalmopathy. Study findings and constraints: Most clonotypes expanded in the thyroid (above 0.001) were also present in blood. Ophthalmopathy was distinguished from stable hyperthyroidism by 13 V-J signatures.

Ophthalmopathy patients all had a Clinical Activity Score of at least 3, a NOSPECS grade of at least 4 and disease under 3 months old. The chain has TRBV5-6 and TRBJ2-7, with TRBD1 identical over 7 bases. This TCR derives from a woman in her 30s with Graves' ophthalmopathy. Sequencing was done on a sample of blood. The CDR3 region has the DNA TGTGCCAGCAGCTTCGACAGGGTTCCCTACGAGCAGTACTTC. Translating gives CASSFDRVPYEQYF.